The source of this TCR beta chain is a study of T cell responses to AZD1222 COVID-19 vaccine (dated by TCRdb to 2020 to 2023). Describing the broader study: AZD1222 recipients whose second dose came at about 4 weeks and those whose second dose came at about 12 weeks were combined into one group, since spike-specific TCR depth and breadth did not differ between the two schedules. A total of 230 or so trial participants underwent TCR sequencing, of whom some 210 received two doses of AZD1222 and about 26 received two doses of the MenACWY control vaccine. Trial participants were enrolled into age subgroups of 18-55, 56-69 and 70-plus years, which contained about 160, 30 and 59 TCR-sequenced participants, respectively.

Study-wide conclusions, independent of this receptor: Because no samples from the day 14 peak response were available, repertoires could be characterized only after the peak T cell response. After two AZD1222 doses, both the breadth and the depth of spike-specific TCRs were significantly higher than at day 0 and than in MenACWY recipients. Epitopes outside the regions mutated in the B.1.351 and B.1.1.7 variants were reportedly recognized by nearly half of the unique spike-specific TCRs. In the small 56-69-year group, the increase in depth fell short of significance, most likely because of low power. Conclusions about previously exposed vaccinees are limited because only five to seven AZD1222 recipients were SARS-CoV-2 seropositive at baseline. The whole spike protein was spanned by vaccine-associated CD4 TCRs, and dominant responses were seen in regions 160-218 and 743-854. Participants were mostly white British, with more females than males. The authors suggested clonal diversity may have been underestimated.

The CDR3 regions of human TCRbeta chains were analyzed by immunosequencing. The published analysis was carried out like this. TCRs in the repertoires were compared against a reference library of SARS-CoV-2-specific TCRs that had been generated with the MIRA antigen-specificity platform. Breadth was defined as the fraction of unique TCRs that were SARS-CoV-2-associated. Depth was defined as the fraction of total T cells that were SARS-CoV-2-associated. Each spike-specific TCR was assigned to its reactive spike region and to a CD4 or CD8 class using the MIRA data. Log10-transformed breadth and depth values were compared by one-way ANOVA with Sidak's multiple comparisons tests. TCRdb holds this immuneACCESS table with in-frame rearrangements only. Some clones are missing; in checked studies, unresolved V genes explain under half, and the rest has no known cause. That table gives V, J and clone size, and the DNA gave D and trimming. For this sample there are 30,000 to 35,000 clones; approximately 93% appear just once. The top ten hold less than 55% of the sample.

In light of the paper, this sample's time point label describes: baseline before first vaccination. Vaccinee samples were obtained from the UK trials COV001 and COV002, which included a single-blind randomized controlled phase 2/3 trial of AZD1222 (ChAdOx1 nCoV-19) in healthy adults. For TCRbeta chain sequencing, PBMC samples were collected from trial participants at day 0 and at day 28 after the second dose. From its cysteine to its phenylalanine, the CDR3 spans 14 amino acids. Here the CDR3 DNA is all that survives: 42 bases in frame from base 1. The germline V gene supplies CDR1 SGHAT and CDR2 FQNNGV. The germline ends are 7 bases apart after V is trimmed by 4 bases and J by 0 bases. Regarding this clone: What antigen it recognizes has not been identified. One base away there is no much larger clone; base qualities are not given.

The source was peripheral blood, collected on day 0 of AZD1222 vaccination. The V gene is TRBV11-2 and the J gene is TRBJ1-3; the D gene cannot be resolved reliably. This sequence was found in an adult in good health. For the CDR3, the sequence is CASSSVLSGNTIYF. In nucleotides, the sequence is TGTGCCAGCAGCTCAGTCCTCTCTGGAAACACCATATATTTT.